This TCR beta chain derives from a study of pediatric ulcerative colitis. During colonoscopy, one to two rectal pinch biopsies were collected. V lost 0 bases, J lost 7 bases, and 11 bases stayed unmatched. Germline assignment: CDR1 SGHAT and CDR2 FQNNGV. This CDR3 region has 16 residues. TCRdb's copy holds only in-frame clones and misses some; the assay was immunoSEQ multiplex PCR. Of 40,000 to 60,000 clones listed, 60% to 85% are singletons. This clone came up once. This clonotype was sampled from a girl between 5 and 17 years old with moderate ulcerative colitis. J is TRBJ2-5 and V is TRBV11-2; TRBD1 matches 7 bases. Sequenced material: gut tissue. The CDR3 nucleotides read TGTGCCAGCAGCTTAGATTGGCAGGGGGAGAAAGGGACCCAGTACTTC. It specifies CASSLDWQGEKGTQYF.